This entry lists 31 T cell receptor beta chains sequenced from one sample in a study of blood T cells in healthy people across ages. Through a sample-barcoded 5' primer and a J-beta primer mix, a second PCR was run for about 6 to 11 cycles. TCRdb analysed the 5' RACE reads with MiXCR anew, one entry per CDR3 protein. Among about 1.4 million distinct CDR3 sequences listed, almost 60% were seen once. Sequencing input: blood. These receptors came from a man between 18 and 35 years old in good health.

This clonotype has only one observation. The gene calls are TRBV20-1 and TRBJ2-3, with D perhaps TRBD2 (6 bases). The germline V gene has CDR1 DFQATT and CDR2 SNEGSKA (reference sequence). The CDR3 loop spans 12 amino acids. V was pared by 5 bases and J by 4 bases, with 10 bases between. CDR3 bases: TGCAGTGCTTCTAGCGCATCAGATACGCAGTATTTT. Translation gives CSASSASDTQYF.

The chain uses TRBV10-3 and TRBJ2-7; 10 bases agree with TRBD1. The CDR3 contains 14 residues. Germline CDR1 and CDR2: ENHRY and SYGVKD. J lost 5 bases, V lost 3 bases, and 4 bases had no gene match. The CDR3 bases are TGTGCCATCAGTGATGGACAGGGGGGCGACGAGCAGTACTTC. It codes for CAISDGQGGDEQYF.

The V and J genes are TRBV20-1 and TRBJ2-7; D may be TRBD1 (6 bases). The CDR3 covers 13 residues. Trimming took 6 bases from V and 4 from J, leaving 16 bases between them. The germline V gene encodes CDR1 DFQATT and CDR2 SNEGSKA (reference sequence). CDR3 loop: CSAVPGTLYEQYF. The DNA for the CDR3 is TGCAGTGCCGTCCCCGGGACACTATACGAGCAGTACTTC.

This clonotype was counted a single time. V is TRBV2 and J is TRBJ1-2; D remains ambiguous. The germline gives CDR1 SNHLY, CDR2 FYNNEI. This CDR3 comprises 15 residues. Between the trimmed V and J ends, which lost 0 bases and 7 bases, there was a span of 15 bases. The DNA for the CDR3 is TGTGCCAGCAGTGAAGCGCGTGTGGGAGTGGGTGGCTACACCTTC. Translation: CASSEARVGVGGYTF.

The rearrangement links TRBV29-1 to TRBJ2-4, with D possibly being TRBD1 or TRBD2 (5 bases each). This CDR3 has 12 amino acids. V lost 4 bases and J 13 bases, leaving 17 bases between the germline ends. Germline V gives CDR1 SQVTM, CDR2 ANQGSEA. Here the CDR3 DNA reads TGCAGCGTTGTTCCGAGGGTGGGACCCCAGTACTTC. It yields the protein CSVVPRVGPQYF.

This clonotype was seen a single time. The V gene is TRBV4-2, the J gene TRBJ2-5; D is possibly TRBD2 (6 bases). Trimming removed 4 bases from V and 1 base from J, with 13 bases in between. Germline V gene sequence: CDR1 LGHNA, CDR2 YNFKEQ. This CDR3 is 15 amino acids long. CDR3: CASSLGGTRQETQYF. The DNA of the CDR3 is TGTGCCAGCAGCCTCGGAGGGACGCGCCAAGAGACCCAGTACTTC.

This clonotype came up a few times. The CDR3 nucleotides read TGCAGTGCTAGTGGACGCCGCTATGGCTACACCTTC. Protein: CSASGRRYGYTF. The rearrangement joins TRBV20-1 to TRBJ1-2; D gene ambiguous. The CDR3 consists of 12 residues. Germline values: CDR1 DFQATT, CDR2 SNEGSKA (reference sequence). The ends were cut back, 3 bases at V and 4 bases at J, with 9 bases in the middle.

The chain has TRBV6-6 and TRBJ2-1; TRBD2 agrees at 8 bases. The length of the CDR3 is 14 residues. The germline CDR1 and CDR2 sequences are MNHNY and SVGAGI (reference sequence). V lost 0 bases and J lost 7; bases outside the gene matches: 2. CDR3 bases: TGTGCCAGCAGTTACTCACAGCGGGAGAATGAGCAGTTCTTC. It codes for CASSYSQRENEQFF.

This clonotype has more than one count but fewer than ten. The J gene is TRBJ2-5, the V gene TRBV7-8; D remains ambiguous. Judging by the DNA end, TRBJ2-7 fits better; the J call may be wrong. CDR1 and CDR2 (germline): SGHVS, FQNEAQ. The length of the CDR3 is 13 residues. The CDR3 sequence: CASSFTLGYEQYF. The DNA for the CDR3 is TGTGCCAGCAGCTTCACCCTAGGATACGAGCAGTACTTC.

This clonotype was observed a few times. The CDR3 protein is CSARQPETQYF. CDR3 nucleotide sequence: TGCAGTGCTAGGCAGCCCGAGACCCAGTACTTC. V and J are TRBV20-1 and TRBJ2-5; D call uncertain. The CDR3 is 11 residues long. Germline V lookup: CDR1 DFQATT, CDR2 SNEGSKA (reference sequence). V was pared by 3 bases and J by 5 bases, with 7 bases between.

The CDR3 is CATSRETGDYEQYF. The CDR3 nucleotides are TGTGCCACCAGCAGAGAAACAGGGGATTACGAGCAGTACTTC. The chain joins TRBV15 to TRBJ2-7; 7 nucleotides line up with TRBD1. J was trimmed by 4 bases and V by 0 bases; bases with no gene match: 3. This CDR3 has 14 amino acids. The V gene's germline CDR1 is LNHNV and CDR2 YYDKDF (reference sequence).

The chain uses TRBV4-1 and TRBJ1-1, with 8 bases matching TRBD1. CDR1 and CDR2 (germline): MGHRA, YSYEKL. After removal of 5 bases from V and 2 bases from J, the junction contained 7 bases not matched to a gene. There are 15 residues in the CDR3. CDR3 sequence reads: CASSDRGGVNTEAFF. The CDR3 DNA is TGCGCCAGCAGCGACAGGGGAGGAGTAAACACTGAAGCTTTCTTT.

This chain links TRBV27 with TRBJ1-4; D uncertain. From germline, CDR1 is MNHEY and CDR2 SMNVEV (reference sequence). V dropped 5 bases and J dropped 0 bases, with 13 bases sitting between them. CDR3 size: 16 residues. The CDR3 spells CASSPQRVATNEKLFF. CDR3 nucleotides: TGTGCCAGCAGTCCCCAGAGGGTTGCAACTAATGAAAAACTGTTTTTT.

Worth noting for this clonotype: At one end the junction does not follow the germline gene, possibly because of a read error. The chain couples TRBV20-1 to TRBJ1-5; no definite D call. Germline CDR1 and CDR2: DFQATT and SNEGSKA (reference sequence). CDR3 size: 13 residues. CDR3 loop: CGARDYLNQPQHF. The DNA of the CDR3 is TGCGGTGCTAGAGATTACCTCAATCAGCCCCAGCATTTT.

This clonotype has only one observation. CDR3: CSVGGAGSNQPQHF. The CDR3 region has the DNA TGCAGCGTTGGGGGGGCGGGGAGCAATCAGCCCCAGCATTTT. The chain couples TRBV29-1 to TRBJ1-5; D is perhaps TRBD1 (6 bases). The CDR3 totals 14 residues. CDR1 and CDR2 (germline): SQVTM, ANQGSEA. V was pared by 4 bases and J by 1 base, with 11 bases between.

The chain's CDR3 is CASSEITGNQPQHF. The CDR3 DNA follows: TGTGCCAGCAGTGAAATTACGGGCAATCAGCCCCAGCATTTT. This rearrangement joins TRBV2 to TRBJ1-5; unclear D gene. Germline V CDR1 and CDR2: SNHLY, FYNNEI. Trimming shortened V by 2 bases and J by 2 bases, and 7 bases separated the two germline ends. The CDR3 is made up of 14 amino acids.

The V call is TRBV5-5, the J call TRBJ2-5; TRBD1 is a possible D gene (5 bases). The V gene's germline CDR1 is SGHKS and CDR2 YYEKEE (reference sequence). V lost 4 bases to trimming and J lost 3 bases, with 13 bases between them. CDR3 length: 14 residues. The CDR3 region is CASSPNLQEETQYF. The CDR3 nucleotides read TGTGCCAGCAGCCCGAACCTACAGGAAGAGACCCAGTACTTC.

The chain employs TRBV6-2 or TRBV6-3 and TRBJ2-1; 9 positions agree with TRBD2. Germline values: CDR1 MNHEY, CDR2 SVGEGT. J gave up 9 bases and V 2 bases, and 11 bases lay outside the gene matches. This CDR3 region has 16 residues. CDR3 DNA: TGTGCCAGCAGTTACGCGGTTGGCGGGGGGGCTATTGAGCAGTTCTTC. This codes for CASSYAVGGGAIEQFF.

The chain is built from TRBV12-3 or TRBV12-4 and TRBJ2-5, with 7 nucleotides matching TRBD1. This CDR3 contains 17 residues. The V and J ends lost 4 bases and 0 bases, in that order; junction bases with no gene match: 11. In DNA form, the CDR3 reads TGTGCCAGCAGTTCCTTGAGACAGGGAGTTTACCAAGAGACCCAGTACTTC. It encodes CASSSLRQGVYQETQYF.

The chain recombines TRBV5-1 with TRBJ2-7; no definite D call. Trimming cost V 0 bases and J 1 base, with 8 bases left between them. The CDR3 runs 14 residues. Germline CDR1 is SGHRS and CDR2 is YFSETQ. The CDR3 loop reads CASSLVADSYEQYF. The CDR3 nucleotides read TGCGCCAGCAGCTTGGTAGCTGATTCCTACGAGCAGTACTTC.

Of note for this clonotype: Since a much larger clone is just one base distant, this may be a read error. The chain couples TRBV12-3 or TRBV12-4 to TRBJ2-1; TRBD2 matches at 10 bases. The CDR3 has 15 residues. The junction had 10 bases not matched to a gene; V was cut back by 6 bases and J by 8 bases. The CDR3 sequence: CASSRASGRGHEQFF. The CDR3 bases are TGTGCCAGCAGCCGCGCTAGCGGGAGAGGTCATGAGCAGTTCTTC.

The chain links TRBV6-5 to TRBJ1-2; D gene ambiguous. Germline loops: CDR1 MNHEY, CDR2 SVGAGI. This CDR3 contains 14 residues. Trimming removed 6 bases at V and 4 bases at J, with 15 bases between. The CDR3 DNA reads as TGTGCCAGCAGCACCCAATCCTTGGGCTATGGCTACACCTTC. Protein: CASSTQSLGYGYTF.

This chain joins TRBV5-6 and TRBJ1-2, with a tentative D call TRBD1 (6 bases). V lost 0 bases and J lost 7, with 13 bases in between. CDR1 and CDR2 (germline): SGHDT, YYEEEE. This CDR3 contains 14 residues. As DNA, the CDR3 is TGTGCCAGCAGCTTGGAACCAGGGGTGAGTGGCTACACCTTC. It specifies CASSLEPGVSGYTF. The full variable domain, rest sourced from reference TRBV5-6 and TRBJ1-2, is DAGVTQSPTHLIKTRGQQVTLRCSPKSGHDTVSWYQQALGQGPQFIFQYYEEEERQRGNFPDRFSGHQFPNYSSELNVNALLLGDSALYLCASSLEPGVSGYTFGSGTRLTVV.

The sample holds a few counts of this clonotype. The rearrangement joins TRBV9 to TRBJ1-2, with a tentative D call TRBD1 (5 bases). The CDR3 totals 13 residues. Germline CDR1 and CDR2: SGDLS and YYNGEE. Trimming shortened V by 4 bases and J by 2 bases, and 9 bases separated the two germline ends. CDR3 in DNA: TGTGCCAGCAGCACCCCAGGGAACTATGGCTACACCTTC. Its translation is CASSTPGNYGYTF.

The chain employs TRBV4-1 and TRBJ2-1; tentative D call: TRBD2 (5 bases). The V gene's germline CDR1 is MGHRA and CDR2 YSYEKL. V shed 0 bases and J shed 8 bases, with 11 bases lying between them. The CDR3 covers 14 residues. CDR3 sequence (DNA): TGCGCCAGCAGCCAAGATCTTGTGAGGGATGAGCAGTTCTTC. Amino acids: CASSQDLVRDEQFF.

The count of this clonotype is one. The chain uses TRBV7-8 and TRBJ2-6, with TRBD1 matching over 10 bases. CDR1 SGHVS and CDR2 FQNEAQ come from the germline V gene. This CDR3 region has 20 residues. The V and J ends lost 1 base and 1 base, in that order; junction bases with no gene match: 10. CDR3 in amino acids: CASSLERQGAIFSGANVLTF. DNA of the CDR3: TGTGCCAGCAGCTTAGAGAGACAGGGGGCCATTTTTTCTGGGGCCAACGTCCTGACTTTC. The variable domain in full, completed from reference TRBV7-8 and TRBJ2-6, reads GAGVSQSPRYKVAKRGQDVALRCDPISGHVSLFWYQQALGQGPEFLTYFQNEAQLDKSGLPSDRFFAERPEGSVSTLKIQRTQQEDSAVYLCASSLERQGAIFSGANVLTFGAGSRLTVL.

The CDR3 DNA reads as TGTGCCAGCAGCCGACAGCCGAACACCGGGGAGCTGTTTTTT. It yields the protein CASSRQPNTGELFF. The chain has TRBV6-2 or TRBV6-3 and TRBJ2-2; D may be TRBD1 (5 bases). The CDR3 loop spans 14 amino acids. Per germline, CDR1 MNHEY and CDR2 SVGEGT. V was clipped by 6 bases and J by 0 bases, with 8 bases between them.

This clonotype was seen more than once but under ten times. V usage is TRBV6-5 and J usage is TRBJ2-7; D ambiguous. The germline V and J ends were trimmed by 2 bases and 5 bases, with 13 bases remaining between them. CDR3 length: 14 residues. Germline CDR1 reads MNHEY; CDR2 reads SVGAGI. In DNA, the CDR3 is TGTGCCAGCAGTTACCGGTTCAATAGAGACGAGCAGTACTTC. Encoded protein: CASSYRFNRDEQYF.

The chain is built from TRBV12-3 or TRBV12-4 and TRBJ2-5; 9 bases align to TRBD2. The DNA end lines up better with TRBJ2-7; the J call may be wrong. The CDR3 totals 14 residues. CDR3 DNA sequence: TGTGCCAGCAGTTCGGCCAGCGGGGGGTACGAGCAGTACTTC. Translated, it gives CASSSASGGYEQYF.

This chain uses TRBV5-1 with TRBJ1-1; TRBD1 aligns across 9 bases. CDR1 and CDR2 (germline): SGHRS, YFSETQ. This CDR3 contains 17 residues. The V segment lost 4 bases and the J segment 6 bases; nucleotides outside the gene matches: 16. The CDR3 here is CASSATGTGTTEAEAFF. CDR3 nucleotide sequence: TGCGCCAGCAGCGCGACCGGGACAGGGACTACGGAGGCTGAAGCTTTCTTT. The whole variable domain, filled in from reference TRBV5-1 and TRBJ1-1, reads KAGVTQTPRYLIKTRGQQVTLSCSPISGHRSVSWYQQTPGQGLQFLFEYFSETQRNKGNFPGRFSGRQFSNSRSEMNVSTLELGDSALYLCASSATGTGTTEAEAFFGQGTRLTVV.

The gene calls are TRBV6-6 and TRBJ2-5; 7 positions match TRBD1. Germline V gene lookup returns CDR1 MNHNY and CDR2 SVGAGI (reference sequence). After removal of 5 bases from V and 1 base from J, the junction contained 10 bases not matched to a gene. The length of the CDR3 is 16 residues. The CDR3, as DNA: TGTGCCAGCAGTCATGGGGACAGACTATTCCAAGAGACCCAGTACTTC. Encoded protein: CASSHGDRLFQETQYF.